The entry below gives a single T cell receptor (beta chain) sequence along with its context. Its antigen is unidentified. The CDR3 spans 15 residues. Looked up from germline, CDR1 is MNHNS and CDR2 is SASEGT. V lost 1 base, J lost 7 bases, and 8 bases stayed unmatched. The sample is drawn from a study of cytomegalovirus exposure and HLA in healthy donors. Whole-study context: Approximately 85 million unique TCRs from HLA-typed donors were held in an early data release. Overall study findings and caveats: In a later analysis, a genetic analysis reported fewer productive-TCR N-insertions in an Asian-associated ancestry cluster than the cohort average. Under in vitro conditions, three CMV-associated chains were confirmed as specific for CMV antigens.

The PCR ran on 60 Vbeta and 13 Jbeta primers. TCRdb's table, derived via immunoSEQ multiplex PCR, lists solely in-frame clones and lacks some. The table shows around 99,000 clones, with 65% to 85% occurring only once. This sequence joins TRBV6-1 and TRBJ2-7; TRBD1 agrees at 9 bases. The clonotype comes from a man aged 35 to 55 in good health and CMV-seronegative. Material for sequencing was PBMCs. CDR3 protein: CASSEVDRGGLEQYF. The CDR3 coding sequence is TGTGCCAGCAGTGAAGTCGACAGGGGGGGACTGGAGCAGTACTTC.